The clone carrying this TCR beta chain appeared many times. Its antigen remains unidentified. These data belong to a study of OX40 agonist ivuxolimab in advanced cancers. Study-wide background: Three patients responded partially, comprising one with hepatocellular carcinoma and two with cutaneous melanoma. Study-level findings and limits: Among the lowest levels of clonal expansion were found in partial responders at 0.1-3.0 mg/kg.

The CDR3 consists of 14 residues. J gave up 8 bases and V 4 bases, and 6 bases lay outside the gene matches. Germline V lookup: CDR1 MDHEN, CDR2 SYDVKM. TCRdb keeps only in-frame clones here, not all; method: immunoSEQ multiplex PCR. The repertoire has around 76,000 clones, just under 80% of them found once; the top ten carry roughly 4.9%. The TCR was taken from an adult with an advanced solid tumor such as melanoma, head and neck, liver or kidney cancer. V usage is TRBV28 and J usage is TRBJ1-4; 8 nucleotides align to TRBD1. The sequencing here drew on CD4+ or CD8+ T cells sorted from blood, taken in a trial of the OX40 agonist ivuxolimab. CDR3 sequence reads: CASSSGQGREKLFF. The CDR3 DNA reads as TGTGCCAGCAGTTCCGGACAGGGAAGGGAAAAACTGTTTTTT.